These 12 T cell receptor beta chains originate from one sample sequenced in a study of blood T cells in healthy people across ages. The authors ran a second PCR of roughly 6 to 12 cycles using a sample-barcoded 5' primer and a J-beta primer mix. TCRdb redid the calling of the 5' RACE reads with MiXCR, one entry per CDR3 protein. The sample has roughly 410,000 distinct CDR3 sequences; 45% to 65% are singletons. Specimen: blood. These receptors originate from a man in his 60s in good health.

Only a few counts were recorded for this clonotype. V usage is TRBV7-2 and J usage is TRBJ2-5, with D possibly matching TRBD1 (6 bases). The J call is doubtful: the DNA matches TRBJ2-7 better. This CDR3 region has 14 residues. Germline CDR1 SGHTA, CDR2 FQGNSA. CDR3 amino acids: CASSLGPIRGEQYF. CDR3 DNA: TGTGCCAGCAGCTTGGGGCCGATCAGGGGCGAGCAGTACTTC.

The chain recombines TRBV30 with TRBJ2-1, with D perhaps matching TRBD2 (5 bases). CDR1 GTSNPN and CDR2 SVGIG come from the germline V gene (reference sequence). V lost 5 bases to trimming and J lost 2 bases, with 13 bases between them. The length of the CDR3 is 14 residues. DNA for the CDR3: TGTGCCTGGGATCAAGAGGGAGCCTACAATGAGCAGTTCTTC. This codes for CAWDQEGAYNEQFF.

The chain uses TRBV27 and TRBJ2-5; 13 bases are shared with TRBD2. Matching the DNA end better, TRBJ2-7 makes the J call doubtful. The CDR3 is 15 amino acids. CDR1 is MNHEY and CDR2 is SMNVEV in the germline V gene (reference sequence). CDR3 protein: CASSPGLAGTYEQYF. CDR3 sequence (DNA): TGTGCCAGCAGTCCGGGACTAGCGGGAACCTACGAGCAGTACTTC.

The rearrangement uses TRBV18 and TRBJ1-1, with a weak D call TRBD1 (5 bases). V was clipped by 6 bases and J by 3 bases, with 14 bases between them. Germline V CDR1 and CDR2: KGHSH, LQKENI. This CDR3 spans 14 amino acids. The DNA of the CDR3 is TGTGCCAGCTCCCCGGACACCCTCTACACTGAAGCTTTCTTT. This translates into CASSPDTLYTEAFF.

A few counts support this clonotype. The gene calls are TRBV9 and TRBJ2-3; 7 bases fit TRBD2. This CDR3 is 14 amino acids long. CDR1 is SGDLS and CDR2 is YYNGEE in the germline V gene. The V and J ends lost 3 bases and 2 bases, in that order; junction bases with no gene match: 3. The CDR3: CASSALAATDTQYF. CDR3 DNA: TGTGCCAGCAGCGCCCTAGCGGCCACAGATACGCAGTATTTT.

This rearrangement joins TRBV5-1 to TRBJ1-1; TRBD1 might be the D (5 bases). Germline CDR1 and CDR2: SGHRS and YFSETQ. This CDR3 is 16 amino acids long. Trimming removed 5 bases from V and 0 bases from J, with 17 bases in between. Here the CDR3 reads CASRQLPGLMNTEAFF. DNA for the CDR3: TGCGCCAGCAGGCAGCTACCGGGACTTATGAACACTGAAGCTTTCTTT.

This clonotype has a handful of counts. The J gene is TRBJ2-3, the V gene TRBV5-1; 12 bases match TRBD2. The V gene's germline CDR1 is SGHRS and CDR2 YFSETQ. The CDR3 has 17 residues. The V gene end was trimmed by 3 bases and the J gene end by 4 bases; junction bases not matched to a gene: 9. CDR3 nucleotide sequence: TGCGCCAGCAGCTCCTCAACAACTAGCGGGAGGTCAGATACGCAGTATTTT. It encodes CASSSSTTSGRSDTQYF. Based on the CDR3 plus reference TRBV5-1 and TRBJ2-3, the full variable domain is KAGVTQTPRYLIKTRGQQVTLSCSPISGHRSVSWYQQTPGQGLQFLFEYFSETQRNKGNFPGRFSGRQFSNSRSEMNVSTLELGDSALYLCASSSSTTSGRSDTQYFGPGTRLTVL.

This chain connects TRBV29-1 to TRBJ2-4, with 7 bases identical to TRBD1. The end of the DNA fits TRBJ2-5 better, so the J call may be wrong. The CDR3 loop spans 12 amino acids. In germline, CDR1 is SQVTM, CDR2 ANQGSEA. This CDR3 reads CSVQGVWETQYF. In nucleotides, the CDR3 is TGCAGCGTTCAGGGGGTGTGGGAGACCCAGTACTTC.

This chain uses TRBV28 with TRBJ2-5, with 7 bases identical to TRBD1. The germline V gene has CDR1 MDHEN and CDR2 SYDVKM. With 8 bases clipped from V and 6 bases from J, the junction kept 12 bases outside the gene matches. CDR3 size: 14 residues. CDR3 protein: CASLKTGDKKTQYF. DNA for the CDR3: TGTGCCAGCCTAAAAACAGGGGATAAGAAGACCCAGTACTTC.

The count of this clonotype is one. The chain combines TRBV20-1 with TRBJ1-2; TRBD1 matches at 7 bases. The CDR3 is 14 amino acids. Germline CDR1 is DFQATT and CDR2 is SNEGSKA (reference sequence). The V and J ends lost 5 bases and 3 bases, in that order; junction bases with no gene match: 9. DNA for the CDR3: TGCAGTGCTGATCCGACAGGGTCAGACTATGGCTACACCTTC. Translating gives CSADPTGSDYGYTF.

The CDR3 region is CSARATGLGNTQYF. DNA for the CDR3: TGCAGTGCTAGAGCGACTGGTCTGGGAAATACGCAGTATTTT. The rearrangement links TRBV20-1 to TRBJ2-3; D call uncertain. V was cut by 1 base and J by 7 bases, with 15 bases left in between. This CDR3 is built from 14 residues. Germline CDR1 DFQATT, CDR2 SNEGSKA (reference sequence).

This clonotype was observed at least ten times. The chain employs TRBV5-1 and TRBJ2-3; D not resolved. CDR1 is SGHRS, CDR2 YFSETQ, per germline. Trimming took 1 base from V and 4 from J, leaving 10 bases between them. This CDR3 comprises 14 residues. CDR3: CASSLNTPPDTQYF. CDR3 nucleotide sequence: TGCGCCAGCAGCTTGAATACTCCGCCAGATACGCAGTATTTT.